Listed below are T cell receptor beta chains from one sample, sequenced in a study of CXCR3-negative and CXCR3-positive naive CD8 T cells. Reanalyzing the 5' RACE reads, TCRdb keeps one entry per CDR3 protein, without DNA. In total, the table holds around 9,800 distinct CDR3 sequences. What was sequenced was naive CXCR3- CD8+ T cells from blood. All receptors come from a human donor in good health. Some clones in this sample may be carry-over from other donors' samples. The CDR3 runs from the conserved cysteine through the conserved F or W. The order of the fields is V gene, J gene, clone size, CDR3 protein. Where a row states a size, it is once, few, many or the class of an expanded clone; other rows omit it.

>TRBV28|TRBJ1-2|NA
CASSLITGANYGYTF
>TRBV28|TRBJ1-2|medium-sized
CASSSHPVVNGYTF
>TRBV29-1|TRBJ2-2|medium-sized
CSVEPRDNTGELFF
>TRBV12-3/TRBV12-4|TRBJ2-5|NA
CASNDGGGQETQYF
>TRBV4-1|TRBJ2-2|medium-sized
CASSQLAGGVWGELFF
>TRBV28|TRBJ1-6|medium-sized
CASSFALSNSPLHF
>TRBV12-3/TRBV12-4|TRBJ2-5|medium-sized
CASQDRDRVFGTQYF
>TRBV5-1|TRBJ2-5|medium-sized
CASSLSLSGPTTNEGQYF
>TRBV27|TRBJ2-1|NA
CASSFPPGNEQFF
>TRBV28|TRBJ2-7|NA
CASSFGGMGSYEQYF
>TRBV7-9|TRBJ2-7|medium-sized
CASSLPGFYEQYF
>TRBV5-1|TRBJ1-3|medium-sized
CASSRDPGGGNTIYF
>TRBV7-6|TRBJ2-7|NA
CASSTYGGRDEQYF
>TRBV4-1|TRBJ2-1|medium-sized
CASSRDHEQFF
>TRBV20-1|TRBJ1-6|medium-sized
CSARSRVYTRLSPLHF
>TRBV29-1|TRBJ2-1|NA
CSPRTGGNEQFF
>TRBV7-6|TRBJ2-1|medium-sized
CASSRGLAGGLYNEQFF
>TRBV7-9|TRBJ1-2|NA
CASSLEPGRNYGYTF
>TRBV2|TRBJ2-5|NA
CASSEFSGGLETQYF
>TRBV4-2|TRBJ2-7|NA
CASSPPGQGHEQYF
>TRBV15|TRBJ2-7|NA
CATSATSGAGAYEQYF
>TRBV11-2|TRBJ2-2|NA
CASSFPLSGPNTGELFF
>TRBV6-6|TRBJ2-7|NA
CASSYSIVDPPTYEQYF
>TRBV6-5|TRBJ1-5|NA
CASGGDIGDQPQHF
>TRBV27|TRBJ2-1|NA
CASSGTYNEQFF
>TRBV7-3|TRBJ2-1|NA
CASSLKSADEQFF
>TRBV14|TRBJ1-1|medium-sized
CASSQEANPEDTEAFF
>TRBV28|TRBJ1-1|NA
CASSLMNTEAFF
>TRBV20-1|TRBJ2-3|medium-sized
CSASRLAGDGTDTQYF
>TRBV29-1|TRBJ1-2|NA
CSVLQENYGYTF
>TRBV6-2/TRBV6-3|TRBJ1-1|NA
CASSYSPGLDTEAFF
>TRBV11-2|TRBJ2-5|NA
CASSLGLAGAETQYF
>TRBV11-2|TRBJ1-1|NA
CASSYGTGGTEAFF
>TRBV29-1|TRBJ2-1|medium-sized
CSVERLSTGDFSYNEQFF
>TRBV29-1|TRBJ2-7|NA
CSAPDPSGRANYF
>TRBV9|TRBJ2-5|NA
CASSISGTSAETQYF
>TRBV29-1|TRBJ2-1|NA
CSVEDWIGTSGGGEQFF
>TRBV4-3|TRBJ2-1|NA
CASSPRRGMDNEQFF
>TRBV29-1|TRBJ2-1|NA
CSVEGTGVFEQFF
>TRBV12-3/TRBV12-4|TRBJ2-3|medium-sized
CASSSSADRGESTDTQYF
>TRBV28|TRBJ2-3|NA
CASSLSSGVTDTQYF
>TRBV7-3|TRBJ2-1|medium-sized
CASSLTGNNEQFF
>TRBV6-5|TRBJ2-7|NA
CASSSDRGLFHEQYF
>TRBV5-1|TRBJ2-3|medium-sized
CASSLVSAGTDTQYF
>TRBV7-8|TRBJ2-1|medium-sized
CASSLGYNEQFF
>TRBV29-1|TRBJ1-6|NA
CSVNRGHFNSPLHF
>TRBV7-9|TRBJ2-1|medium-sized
CASRSEFYYNEQFF
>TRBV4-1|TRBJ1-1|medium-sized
CASSLGPDTEAFF
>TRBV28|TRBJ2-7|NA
CASSSLEGRGYEQYF
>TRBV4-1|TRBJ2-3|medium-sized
CASSQGGQGSDTQYF
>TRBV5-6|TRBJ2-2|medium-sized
CASSTDRNTGELFF
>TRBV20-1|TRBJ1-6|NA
CSALRGVPGRSYNSPLHF
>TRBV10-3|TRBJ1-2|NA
CAMSETGSVYGYTF
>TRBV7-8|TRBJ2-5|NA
CASSLWPSGRNQETQYF
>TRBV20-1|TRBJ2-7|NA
CSARDYQGNYEQYF
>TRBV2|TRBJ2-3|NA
CASSDTSTDTQYF
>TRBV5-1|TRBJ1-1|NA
CASSLGNPNIEAFF
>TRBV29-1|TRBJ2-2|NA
CSVGTENTGELFF
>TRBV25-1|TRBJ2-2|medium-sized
CASSDPGTSPGELFF